The 21 T cell receptor beta chains presented below share a single source sample, sequenced in a study of untreated major depressive disorder. Only in-frame clones appear in the TCRdb table, and some are missing; sequencing was by immunoSEQ multiplex PCR. The data contain just over 20,000 clones, over 80% of them singletons. The specimen sequenced was CD4+ T cells from PBMCs. These receptors came from a man aged 25 to 40 in good health.

The chain uses TRBV29-1 and TRBJ2-3, with D possibly TRBD2 on 6 matching bases. Germline V gene sequence: CDR1 SQVTM, CDR2 ANQGSEA. V lost 5 bases, J lost 0 bases, and 18 bases lay in between. This CDR3 is built from 16 residues. Here the CDR3 DNA reads TGCAGCGTTACTCCTCTCCTAGCGCCAAGCACAGATACGCAGTATTTT. It is translated as CSVTPLLAPSTDTQYF.

The rearrangement uses TRBV6-5 and TRBJ2-7; D uncertain. V was pared by 8 bases and J by 6 bases, with 11 bases between. The CDR3 spans 11 residues. Germline loops: CDR1 MNHEY, CDR2 SVGAGI. CDR3 sequence: CASGWDGEQYF. The CDR3, as DNA: TGTGCCAGCGGGTGGGATGGCGAGCAGTACTTC.

The CDR3 loop reads CASSRLAGTTDTQYF. The CDR3 DNA reads as TGTGCCAGCAGCCGGTTAGCGGGAACGACAGATACGCAGTATTTT. V is TRBV7-3 and J is TRBJ2-3, with TRBD2 matching 8 bases. The V gene end was trimmed by 5 bases and the J gene end by 3 bases; junction bases not matched to a gene: 7. The CDR3 is 15 amino acids. Germline values: CDR1 SGHTA, CDR2 FQGTGA.

Concerning this clone itself: Distinct nucleotide sequences in the sample also encode this CDR3. This rearrangement joins TRBV30 to TRBJ1-4; tentatively, D is TRBD1 (6 bases). CDR3 length: 12 amino acids. Trimming pared 5 bases from V and 8 bases from J, leaving 12 bases between. Germline CDR1 is GTSNPN and CDR2 is SVGIG (reference sequence). The CDR3 DNA reads as TGTGCCTGGGGGGGCCTAAGGGAAAAACTGTTTTTT. Its protein is CAWGGLREKLFF.

The V call is TRBV6-4, the J call TRBJ2-1; 9 bases match TRBD2. The trim removed 11 bases at V and 10 bases at J, leaving 15 bases unmatched. The CDR3 has 14 residues. Germline values: CDR1 MRHNA, CDR2 SNTAGT. For the CDR3, the DNA is TGTGCCGCCCCGGGACTAGCAGGCCAGGGGGAGCAGTTCTTC. Protein product: CAAPGLAGQGEQFF.

The rearrangement uses TRBV7-2 and TRBJ2-7; 8 nucleotides line up with TRBD2. CDR3 length equals 16 residues. V trimming: 1 base; J trimming: 4 bases; junction bases outside the gene matches: 9. The V gene's germline CDR1 is SGHTA and CDR2 FQGNSA. The CDR3 nucleotides are TGTGCCAGCAGCTTAGGAGAACAGCGGGAGCCGTACGAGCAGTACTTC. Translating gives CASSLGEQREPYEQYF.

This clone was seen only a few times. CDR3 coding DNA: TGTGCCAGCAGCTTAACAGGGGCGGCTGAAGCTTTCTTT. Translating it yields CASSLTGAAEAFF. The V gene is TRBV7-3, the J gene TRBJ1-1, with a possible D match to TRBD1 (5 bases). This CDR3 has 13 amino acids. V was shortened by 0 bases and J by 6 bases, with 8 bases between the two germline ends. Looked up from germline, CDR1 is SGHTA and CDR2 is FQGTGA.

The chain links TRBV29-1 to TRBJ2-7; TRBD2 agrees at 7 bases. Germline lookup yields CDR1 SQVTM and CDR2 ANQGSEA. V lost 4 bases, J lost 1 base, and 7 bases stayed unmatched. CDR3 length: 14 amino acids. The CDR3 DNA reads TGCAGCGTTGCTCCCCGCGGGAGTTCCTACGAGCAGTACTTC. Protein sequence: CSVAPRGSSYEQYF.

The chain links TRBV18 to TRBJ1-2; 10 bases fit TRBD1. J was trimmed by 3 bases and V by 3 bases; bases with no gene match: 4. This CDR3 region has 15 residues. Germline values: CDR1 KGHSH, CDR2 LQKENI. The CDR3 nucleotides are TGTGCCAGCTCACCCCGGACAGGGGGAGACTATGGCTACACCTTC. As protein: CASSPRTGGDYGYTF.

The V and J genes are TRBV11-2 and TRBJ2-1, with D tentatively TRBD2 (6 bases). Germline assignment: CDR1 SGHAT and CDR2 FQNNGV. CDR3 size: 15 residues. V lost 7 bases, J lost 2 bases, and 15 bases lay in between. CDR3 amino acids: CASKVGRGTYNEQFF. In nucleotides, the CDR3 is TGTGCCAGCAAGGTGGGCCGGGGGACCTACAATGAGCAGTTCTTC.

This sequence joins TRBV30 and TRBJ2-7, with 7 nucleotides matching TRBD2. The ends lost 1 base at V and 2 bases at J; junction bases unmatched: 2. Germline V CDR1 and CDR2: GTSNPN, SVGIG (reference sequence). The CDR3 extends over 13 amino acids. CDR3 protein: CAWSAGGTYEQYF. The CDR3 coding sequence is TGTGCCTGGAGTGCCGGGGGGACCTACGAGCAGTACTTC.

The chain recombines TRBV9 with TRBJ2-7; no firm D call. There are 14 residues in the CDR3. CDR1 and CDR2 (germline): SGDLS, YYNGEE. V gave up 4 bases and J gave up 0 bases, with 11 bases separating them. The CDR3 nucleotides read TGTGCCAGCAGCCCCTGGCTGGGCTCCTACGAGCAGTACTTC. This sequence encodes CASSPWLGSYEQYF.

In the case of this clone: An end of the junction differs from the germline gene, which may be a read error. CDR3 sequence reads: CASSVAAGKDGYTF. The CDR3 DNA is TGTGCCAGCAGTGTAGCGGCAGGGAAGGATGGCTACACCTTC. J is TRBJ1-2 and V is TRBV9, with D possibly being TRBD1 (5 bases). The CDR3 is 14 residues long. Per germline, CDR1 SGDLS and CDR2 YYNGEE.

The chain combines TRBV4-3 with TRBJ1-2; 7 nucleotides agree with TRBD1. The CDR3 runs 14 residues. Germline assignment: CDR1 LGHNA and CDR2 YSLEER. With V trimmed by 1 base and J by 4 bases, 3 bases remained unmatched. CDR3 in DNA: TGCGCCAGCAGCCAAGCGGACAGGCTCTATGGCTACACCTTC. It yields the protein CASSQADRLYGYTF.

The chain has TRBV30 and TRBJ1-2; the D gene is possibly TRBD1 (6 bases). Germline V gene lookup returns CDR1 GTSNPN and CDR2 SVGIG (reference sequence). The CDR3 covers 19 residues. V lost 0 bases to trimming and J lost 4 bases, with 27 bases between them. In DNA form, the CDR3 reads TGTGCCTGGAGTGTAGCCACCTTGGGGTGGGAAGGACAGAGCTATGGCTACACCTTC. Its translation: CAWSVATLGWEGQSYGYTF.

This chain links TRBV7-9 with TRBJ1-1; tentative D call: TRBD1 (5 bases). Germline V CDR1 and CDR2: SEHNR, FQNEAQ (reference sequence). Trimming removed 5 bases from V and 1 base from J, with 20 bases in between. The CDR3 runs to 17 residues. The CDR3 loop reads CASSPRSGRMRNTEAFF. The CDR3 bases are TGTGCCAGCAGCCCTAGGTCAGGGAGAATGAGGAACACTGAAGCTTTCTTT.

The chain recombines TRBV25-1 with TRBJ2-2; TRBD2 might be the D (5 bases). Germline loops: CDR1 MGHDK, CDR2 SYGVNS. With 4 bases removed from V and 4 bases from J, the gap between germline ends came to 13 bases. This CDR3 has 15 amino acids. CDR3 sequence: CASSGWQTTTGELFF. CDR3 bases: TGTGCCAGCAGTGGGTGGCAGACTACCACCGGGGAGCTGTTTTTT.

The V call is TRBV9, the J call TRBJ2-7, with D maybe TRBD2 (5 bases). The V gene lost 0 bases and the J gene lost 6 bases, with 10 bases spanning the gap. The CDR3 length is 13 residues. The V gene's germline CDR1 is SGDLS and CDR2 YYNGEE. The CDR3 sequence is CASSVGVGSEQYF. The CDR3 DNA reads as TGTGCCAGCAGCGTAGGGGTTGGGAGCGAGCAGTACTTC.

The V gene is TRBV6-5, the J gene TRBJ2-3; D is unclear. Trimming removed 2 bases at V and 6 bases at J, with 12 bases between. The CDR3 is 14 amino acids. CDR1 and CDR2 from the germline V gene are MNHEY and SVGAGI. The CDR3 DNA reads as TGTGCCAGCAGTTACGGCCGGGCCAGGGATACGCAGTATTTT. This gives the protein CASSYGRARDTQYF.

V usage is TRBV2 and J usage is TRBJ2-1, with 14 bases aligning to TRBD2. The CDR3 loop spans 14 amino acids. CDR1 is SNHLY, CDR2 FYNNEI, per germline. Losses at the gene ends were 8 bases for V and 9 bases for J; bases not matched to a gene: 6. The chain's CDR3 is CASYGTSGRTEQFF. Written as DNA, the CDR3 is TGTGCCAGCTACGGGACTAGCGGGAGAACTGAGCAGTTCTTC. Supplemented by reference TRBV2 and TRBJ2-1, the full variable domain reads EPEVTQTPSHQVTQMGQEVILRCVPISNHLYFYWYRQILGQKVEFLVSFYNNEISEKSEIFDDQFSVERPDGSNFTLKIRSTKLEDSAMYFCASYGTSGRTEQFFGPGTRLTVL.

The J gene is TRBJ1-3, the V gene TRBV5-1; a weak D match, TRBD1 (6 bases). Germline CDR1 is SGHRS and CDR2 is YFSETQ. V was clipped by 4 bases and J by 4 bases, with 12 bases between them. The CDR3 totals 14 residues. This chain's CDR3 is CASSPGTTGNTIYF. DNA of the CDR3: TGCGCCAGCAGCCCGGGGACAACGGGAAACACCATATATTTT.